A single sample gave rise to the 32 T cell receptor beta chains below, sequenced in a study of OX40 agonist ivuxolimab in advanced cancers. Using immunoSEQ multiplex PCR, the repertoire was profiled, and TCRdb retains in-frame clones only, with some absent. The sample has approximately 82,000 clones, 88% seen once. Sample: CD4+ or CD8+ T cells sorted from blood, taken in a trial of the OX40 agonist ivuxolimab. These receptors all come from an adult with an advanced solid tumor such as melanoma, head and neck, liver or kidney cancer.

The V call is TRBV7-6, the J call TRBJ2-3, with D perhaps TRBD2 (5 bases). V gave up 1 base and J gave up 5 bases, with 10 bases separating them. The CDR3 length is 14 residues. CDR1 and CDR2 from the germline V gene are SGHVS and FNYEAQ. The CDR3 bases are TGTGCCAGCAGCTTAGACCCCCGGGGAGATACGCAGTATTTT. This gives the protein CASSLDPRGDTQYF.

The DNA for the CDR3 is TGTGCCAGCAGCTCGGATGGCGAGCAGTACTTC. Protein sequence: CASSSDGEQYF. The chain carries TRBV7-2 and TRBJ2-7; D unclear. With 4 bases removed from V and 6 bases from J, the gap between germline ends came to 7 bases. This CDR3 spans 11 amino acids. Germline loops: CDR1 SGHTA, CDR2 FQGNSA.

The genes are TRBV5-1 and TRBJ2-2; D not resolved. V lost 0 bases to trimming and J lost 8 bases, with 11 bases between them. Germline V CDR1 and CDR2: SGHRS, YFSETQ. CDR3 size: 14 residues. CDR3 nucleotide sequence: TGCGCCAGCAGCTTGGGGCAACTCAGTGGGGAGCTGTTTTTT. Translating it yields CASSLGQLSGELFF.

The rearrangement joins TRBV5-1 to TRBJ2-4; 8 bases match TRBD1. The CDR3 consists of 17 residues. After removal of 1 base from V and 5 bases from J, the junction contained 11 bases not matched to a gene. Germline CDR1 SGHRS, CDR2 YFSETQ. CDR3 loop: CASSLYPRTGGENIQYF. CDR3 coding DNA: TGCGCCAGCAGCTTGTATCCCCGAACAGGGGGTGAAAACATTCAGTACTTC.

The chain uses TRBV5-1 and TRBJ1-2, with D possibly matching TRBD1 (5 bases). V was pared by 4 bases and J by 0 bases, with 16 bases between. The CDR3 is 16 amino acids. The germline V gene has CDR1 SGHRS and CDR2 YFSETQ. The CDR3 DNA follows: TGCGCCAGCAGCATCGGGACCGCCCCCACTAACTATGGCTACACCTTC. Amino acid sequence: CASSIGTAPTNYGYTF.

The V and J genes are TRBV5-5 and TRBJ2-3; no clear D. This CDR3 has 14 amino acids. Germline values: CDR1 SGHKS, CDR2 YYEKEE (reference sequence). Deletions cut 7 bases from V and 0 bases from J, with 12 bases between. CDR3 sequence: CASHRPSSTDTQYF. The CDR3 nucleotides read TGTGCCAGCCACCGACCCTCTAGCACAGATACGCAGTATTTT. Filled out from reference TRBV5-5 and TRBJ2-3, the complete variable domain reads DAGVTQSPTHLIKTRGQQVTLRCSPISGHKSVSWYQQVLGQGPQFIFQYYEKEERGRGNFPDRFSARQFPNYSSELNVNALLLGDSALYLCASHRPSSTDTQYFGPGTRLTVL.

This clone appeared a single time. This chain connects TRBV9 to TRBJ2-5; D unresolved. Trimming stripped 0 bases from V and 4 bases from J, with 10 bases between. The CDR3 contains 14 residues. Germline V CDR1 and CDR2: SGDLS, YYNGEE. The CDR3 loop reads CASSVVDVGETQYF. The CDR3 DNA follows: TGTGCCAGCAGCGTAGTGGATGTGGGAGAGACCCAGTACTTC.

The rearrangement links TRBV7-9 to TRBJ2-5; tentatively, D is TRBD2 (6 bases). The V end was cut by 7 bases, the J end by 5 bases, with 14 bases between. CDR1 is SEHNR, CDR2 FQNEAQ, per germline (reference sequence). The CDR3 loop spans 13 amino acids. The DNA of the CDR3 is TGTGCCAGCATAAACTCGGGAGCGGAGACCCAGTACTTC. It codes for CASINSGAETQYF. Filled out from reference TRBV7-9 and TRBJ2-5, the complete variable domain reads DTGVSQNPRHKITKRGQNVTFRCDPISEHNRLYWYRQTLGQGPEFLTYFQNEAQLEKSRLLSDRFSAERPKGSFSTLEIQRTEQGDSAMYLCASINSGAETQYFGPGTRLLVL.

This sequence joins TRBV5-5 and TRBJ2-3; no definite D call. The germline CDR1 and CDR2 sequences are SGHKS and YYEKEE (reference sequence). V lost 4 bases and J 4 bases, leaving 10 bases between the germline ends. There are 13 residues in the CDR3. This chain's CDR3 is CASSMSRPDTQYF. The CDR3 coding sequence is TGTGCCAGCAGCATGAGTCGCCCAGATACGCAGTATTTT.

V and J are TRBV9 and TRBJ2-6, with TRBD1 matching over 8 bases. This CDR3 region has 17 residues. Looked up from germline, CDR1 is SGDLS and CDR2 is YYNGEE. V lost 3 bases to trimming and J lost 0 bases; unmatched junction nucleotides: 5. The DNA of the CDR3 is TGTGCCAGCAGCGCGGACAGGGCATACTCTGGGGCCAACGTCCTGACTTTC. Encoded protein: CASSADRAYSGANVLTF.

On this clone: An end of the junction does not agree with germline; a read error may underlie this. This rearrangement joins TRBV5-1 to TRBJ1-1, with 8 nucleotides matching TRBD1. This CDR3 spans 15 amino acids. Germline V gives CDR1 SGHRS, CDR2 YFSETQ. CDR3 loop: CASSPAPDRATGAFF. CDR3 nucleotides: TGCGCCAGCAGCCCCGCCCCGGACAGGGCCACTGGAGCTTTCTTT.

The chain recombines TRBV28 with TRBJ2-1; TRBD2 matches at 7 bases. The trim removed 6 bases at V and 10 bases at J, leaving 15 bases unmatched. This CDR3 is 15 amino acids long. Germline-derived CDR1 and CDR2 are MDHEN and SYDVKM. The CDR3 DNA reads TGTGCCAGCAGCCGCGGACTAGGAGTTGCGGGGGAGCAGTTCTTC. Encoded protein: CASSRGLGVAGEQFF.

V gene TRBV28 combines with J gene TRBJ2-3; 8 bases fit TRBD2. This CDR3 has 14 amino acids. Trimming at V came to 8 bases and at J to 2 bases, leaving 6 bases not matched to a gene. From germline, CDR1 is MDHEN and CDR2 SYDVKM. CDR3 DNA sequence: TGTGCCAGCGGAAGCGGGAGTATCACAGATACGCAGTATTTT. It encodes CASGSGSITDTQYF.

J is TRBJ2-3 and V is TRBV6-1; D is tentatively TRBD1 or TRBD2 (5 bases each). This CDR3 region has 17 residues. CDR1 MNHNS and CDR2 SASEGT come from the germline V gene. V was trimmed by 3 bases and J by 0 bases, leaving 16 bases between them. Here the CDR3 reads CASSETRLWGSTDTQYF. CDR3 coding DNA: TGTGCCAGCAGTGAGACCCGACTCTGGGGGAGCACAGATACGCAGTATTTT.

The chain joins TRBV7-9 to TRBJ2-7; D unresolved. Germline V gene lookup returns CDR1 SEHNR and CDR2 FQNEAQ (reference sequence). The V end lost 5 bases, the J end lost 7 bases, and 9 bases lay between the germline ends. This CDR3 is 11 amino acids long. CDR3 sequence: CASSVSKEQYF. CDR3 coding DNA: TGTGCCAGCAGCGTCTCGAAGGAGCAGTACTTC.

This chain joins TRBV7-2 and TRBJ2-7, with TRBD2 as a possible D gene (5 bases). Trimming removed 1 base from V and 0 bases from J, with 7 bases in between. CDR1 SGHTA and CDR2 FQGNSA come from the germline V gene. This CDR3 has 14 residues. The CDR3 DNA is TGTGCCAGCAGCTTAGAACTAGTCTCCTACGAGCAGTACTTC. Its translation is CASSLELVSYEQYF.

V is TRBV6-5 and J is TRBJ2-5, with D perhaps matching TRBD2 (6 bases). From germline, CDR1 is MNHEY and CDR2 SVGAGI. V was cut by 4 bases and J by 5 bases, with 14 bases left in between. The CDR3 contains 14 residues. CDR3 bases: TGTGCCAGCAGTTCCAGGACTATCAGGGAGACCCAGTACTTC. Translating gives CASSSRTIRETQYF.

The chain uses TRBV18 and TRBJ2-7, with 10 bases fitting TRBD1. CDR1 and CDR2 (germline): KGHSH, LQKENI. J gave up 6 bases and V 1 base, and 3 bases lay outside the gene matches. The CDR3 spans 14 residues. The CDR3 spells CASSPLDRGPEQYF. The CDR3, as DNA: TGTGCCAGCTCACCACTAGACAGGGGGCCCGAGCAGTACTTC.

The chain uses TRBV19 and TRBJ2-5; D ambiguous. The CDR3 contains 13 residues. Germline values: CDR1 LNHDA, CDR2 SQIVND (reference sequence). V lost 3 bases, J lost 5 bases, and 10 bases lay in between. The CDR3 spells CASSMGISETQYF. The DNA of the CDR3 is TGTGCCAGTAGTATGGGAATTAGCGAGACCCAGTACTTC.

The chain links TRBV4-2 to TRBJ2-3; 15 nucleotides match TRBD2. After removal of 1 base from V and 2 bases from J, the junction contained 4 bases not matched to a gene. The CDR3 runs to 18 residues. Germline loops: CDR1 LGHNA, CDR2 YNFKEQ. For the CDR3, the DNA is TGTGCCAGCAGCCAAGCGGGACTAGCGGGAGGATACACAGATACGCAGTATTTT. It codes for CASSQAGLAGGYTDTQYF.

The chain employs TRBV30 and TRBJ1-5, with 8 bases fitting TRBD1. The CDR3 loop spans 14 amino acids. V trimming: 6 bases; J trimming: 6 bases; junction bases outside the gene matches: 10. Germline loops: CDR1 GTSNPN, CDR2 SVGIG (reference sequence). DNA of the CDR3: TGTGCCTGCACCGGACAGGGCGGAGGTCAGCCCCAGCATTTT. It encodes CACTGQGGGQPQHF.

The chain is built from TRBV28 and TRBJ2-6, with 13 positions matching TRBD2. This CDR3 is 20 amino acids long. The junction had 8 bases not matched to a gene; V was cut back by 3 bases and J by 0 bases. Germline-derived CDR1 and CDR2 are MDHEN and SYDVKM. CDR3 nucleotide sequence: TGTGCCAGCAGTTTTGGACTAGCGGGAGACTCCCTCTCTGGGGCCAACGTCCTGACTTTC. Its translation: CASSFGLAGDSLSGANVLTF.

The V and J genes are TRBV5-8 and TRBJ2-3; TRBD2 aligns across 14 bases. The germline gives CDR1 SGHTS, CDR2 YDEGEE. The CDR3 runs 16 residues. J gave up 6 bases and V 4 bases, and 7 bases lay outside the gene matches. The CDR3 sequence is CASSRGLAGDRDTQYF. For the CDR3, the DNA is TGTGCCAGCAGCAGGGGACTAGCGGGAGATCGTGATACGCAGTATTTT.

Notes on this clone: The limits of the CDR3 on the DNA are not certain, so only TCRdb's listed CDR3 is given. The rearrangement links TRBV21-1 to TRBJ2-1; TRBD1 is taken as the D call from the table, unchecked against the DNA. TRBV21-1 is a pseudogene segment. The CDR3 is 15 amino acids long, termini counted. The CDR3 loop reads CASSKEFGQGNEQFF.

The sample holds one count of this clone. The chain employs TRBV6-1 and TRBJ2-1, with 10 bases that match TRBD2. The CDR3 loop spans 16 amino acids. CDR1 is MNHNS and CDR2 is SASEGT in the germline V gene. Germline trimming cut 4 bases from V and 9 bases from J; bases unmatched to any gene: 12. CDR3: CASSGGSLAGITEQFF. The CDR3 DNA is TGTGCCAGCAGTGGAGGTTCACTAGCGGGAATTACTGAGCAGTTCTTC.

V and J are TRBV5-4 and TRBJ1-4; the D is unclear. V lost 4 bases and J 6 bases, leaving 19 bases between the germline ends. Germline V lookup: CDR1 SGHNT, CDR2 YYREEE (reference sequence). The CDR3 is 16 amino acids. CDR3 DNA: TGTGCCAGCAGCGCCTACACGAGTAACGGGGATGAAAAACTGTTTTTT. Amino acid sequence: CASSAYTSNGDEKLFF.

The genes are TRBV4-2 and TRBJ1-2; 9 bases align to TRBD1. CDR1 is LGHNA, CDR2 YNFKEQ, per germline. The CDR3 is 15 amino acids. After removal of 1 base from V and 4 bases from J, the junction contained 4 bases not matched to a gene. Here the CDR3 DNA reads TGTGCCAGCAGCCAAGTCTCGGGACAGGGCTATGGCTACACCTTC. Protein product: CASSQVSGQGYGYTF.

The chain links TRBV21-1 to TRBJ1-3; TRBD1, the table's D call, lacks a check against the DNA. TRBV21-1 has pseudogene status. There are 19 residues in the CDR3. The CDR3 loop is CASSKENHISQGTGNTIYF. The CDR3 DNA reads TGTGCCAGCAGCAAGGAGAATCACATTTCACAGGGAACTGGAAACACCATATATTTT.

The chain employs TRBV7-9 and TRBJ1-3, with D perhaps TRBD1 (5 bases). CDR1 and CDR2 (germline): SEHNR, FQNEAQ (reference sequence). V lost 1 base to trimming and J lost 2 bases, with 6 bases between them. The CDR3 spans 14 residues. The CDR3 protein is CASSLVGAGNTIYF. As DNA, the CDR3 is TGTGCCAGCAGCTTAGTAGGGGCTGGAAACACCATATATTTT.

The rearrangement links TRBV19 to TRBJ2-1; D remains ambiguous. The CDR3 is 14 residues long. Germline CDR1 and CDR2: LNHDA and SQIVND (reference sequence). Trimming took 6 bases from V and 7 from J, leaving 16 bases between them. CDR3 protein: CASRETQRGNEQFF. CDR3 nucleotides: TGTGCCAGTAGAGAGACTCAACGTGGGAATGAGCAGTTCTTC.

The rearrangement uses TRBV7-2 and TRBJ2-5; D is perhaps TRBD2 (5 bases). Germline assignment: CDR1 SGHTA and CDR2 FQGNSA. The germline V and J ends were trimmed by 6 bases and 1 base, with 9 bases remaining between them. The CDR3 extends over 13 amino acids. The CDR3 DNA is TGTGCCAGCAGTTACGCGGGCCAAGAGACCCAGTACTTC. Protein: CASSYAGQETQYF.

This chain links TRBV29-1 with TRBJ2-5; 12 nucleotides align to TRBD2. This CDR3 is 14 amino acids long. CDR1 is SQVTM and CDR2 is ANQGSEA in the germline V gene. With V trimmed by 8 bases and J by 2 bases, 6 bases remained unmatched. CDR3 DNA: TGCAGCCACAAAGGGACTAGCGGGCAAGAGACCCAGTACTTC. Translating it yields CSHKGTSGQETQYF.